The present T cell receptor beta chain was sequenced within a study of cytomegalovirus exposure and HLA in healthy donors. Germline assignment: CDR1 MNHNY and CDR2 SVGAGI (reference sequence). This CDR3 has 15 residues. V dropped 11 bases and J dropped 0 bases, with 20 bases sitting between them. PCR was performed using 60 Vbeta and 13 Jbeta primers. The data were produced by immunoSEQ multiplex PCR, yet TCRdb's version contains in-frame clones alone and is incomplete. The sample shows approximately 69,000 clones, around 74% of them seen only once. Points on this clone: No antigen is known for it.

Regarding the study as a whole: Researchers left out some V segments, among them TRBV6-2 and TRBV6-3, as indistinguishable.

This TCR was sampled from a woman aged 30 to 39 in good health and CMV-seropositive. The V call is TRBV6-6, the J call TRBJ2-7, with a possible D match to TRBD1 (6 bases). Sample: PBMCs. The CDR3 sequence: CAAESAGTNSYEQYF. The CDR3 DNA reads as TGTGCCGCAGAAAGCGCCGGGACAAACTCCTACGAGCAGTACTTC.